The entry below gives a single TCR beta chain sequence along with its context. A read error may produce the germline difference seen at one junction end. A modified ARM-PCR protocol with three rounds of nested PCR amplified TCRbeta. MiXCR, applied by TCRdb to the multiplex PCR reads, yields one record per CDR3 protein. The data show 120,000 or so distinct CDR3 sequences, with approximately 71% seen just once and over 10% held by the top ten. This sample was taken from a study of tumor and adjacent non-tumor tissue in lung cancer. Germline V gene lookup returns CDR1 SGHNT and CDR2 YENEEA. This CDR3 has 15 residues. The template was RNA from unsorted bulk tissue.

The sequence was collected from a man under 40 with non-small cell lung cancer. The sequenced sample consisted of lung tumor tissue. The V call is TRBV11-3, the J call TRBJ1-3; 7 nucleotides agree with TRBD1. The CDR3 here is CAGSTQGTSGNIIYF. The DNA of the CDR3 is TGTGCCGGCAGCACACAGGGGACCTCTGGAAACATCATATATTTT.